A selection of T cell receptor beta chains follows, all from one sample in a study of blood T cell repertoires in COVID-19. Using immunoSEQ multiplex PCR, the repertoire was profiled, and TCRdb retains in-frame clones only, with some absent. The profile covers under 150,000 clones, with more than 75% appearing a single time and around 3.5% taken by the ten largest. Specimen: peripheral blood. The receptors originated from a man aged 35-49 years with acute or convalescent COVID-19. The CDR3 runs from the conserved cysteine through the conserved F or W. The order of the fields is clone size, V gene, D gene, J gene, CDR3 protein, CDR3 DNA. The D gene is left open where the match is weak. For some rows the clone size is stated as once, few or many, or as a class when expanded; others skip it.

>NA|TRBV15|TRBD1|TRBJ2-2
CATSRVAGQGITGELFF
TGTGCCACCAGCAGAGTAGCCGGACAGGGTATCACCGGGGAGCTGTTTTTT
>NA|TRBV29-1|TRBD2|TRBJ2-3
CSVAAGVGDTQYF
TGCAGCGTTGCAGCGGGGGTGGGAGATACGCAGTATTTT
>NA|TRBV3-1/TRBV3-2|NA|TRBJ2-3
CASSQTPRGTDTQYF
TGTGCCAGCAGCCAAACCCCCCGGGGGACAGATACGCAGTATTTT
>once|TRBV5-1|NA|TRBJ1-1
CASSPDQGTEAFF
TGCGCCAGCAGCCCAGACCAGGGGACTGAAGCTTTCTTT
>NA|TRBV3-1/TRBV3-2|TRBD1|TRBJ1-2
CASSPLQVDRAYGYTF
TGTGCCAGCAGCCCGTTGCAAGTAGACAGGGCCTATGGCTACACCTTC
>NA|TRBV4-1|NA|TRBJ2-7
CASSQDEVPLNEQYF
TGCGCCAGCAGCCAAGATGAAGTACCCCTAAACGAGCAGTACTTC
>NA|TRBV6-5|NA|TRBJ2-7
CASSYQAGGPYEQYF
TGTGCCAGCAGTTACCAGGCGGGTGGACCGTACGAGCAGTACTTC
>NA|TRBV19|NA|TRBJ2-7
CASSIEGVPSYEQYF
TGTGCCAGTAGTATAGAGGGCGTACCTTCCTACGAGCAGTACTTC
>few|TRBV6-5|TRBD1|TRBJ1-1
CASRAPGQGAQGAFF
TGTGCCAGCAGGGCCCCGGGACAGGGGGCGCAAGGAGCTTTCTTT
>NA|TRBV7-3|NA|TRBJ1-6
CASSLNGGYNSPLHF
TGTGCCAGCAGCTTAAACGGGGGATATAATTCACCCCTCCACTTT
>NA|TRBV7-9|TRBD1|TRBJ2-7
CASSDTGVVYEQYF
TGTGCCAGCAGCGACACAGGGGTCGTCTACGAGCAGTACTTC
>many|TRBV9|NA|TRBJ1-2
CASSSQGRAYGYTF
TGTGCCAGCAGCAGCCAGGGCAGGGCCTATGGCTACACCTTC
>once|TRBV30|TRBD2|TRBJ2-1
CAWSRGVDEQFF
TGTGCCTGGAGTCGGGGGGTCGATGAGCAGTTCTTC
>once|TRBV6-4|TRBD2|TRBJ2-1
CASREKRGGGLLEEFF
TGTGCCAGCAGGGAGAAGAGAGGCGGGGGGCTATTGGAGGAGTTCTTC
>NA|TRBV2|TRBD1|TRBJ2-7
CASSPLWGQGTYEQYF
TGTGCCAGCAGTCCACTATGGGGACAGGGAACCTACGAGCAGTACTTC
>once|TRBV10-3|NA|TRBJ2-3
CAISEFRDISTDTQYF
TGTGCCATCAGTGAGTTTAGGGACATAAGCACAGATACGCAGTATTTT
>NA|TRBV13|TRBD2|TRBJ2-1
CASSLRGVNEQFF
TGTGCCAGCAGCTTGCGGGGGGTCAATGAGCAGTTCTTC
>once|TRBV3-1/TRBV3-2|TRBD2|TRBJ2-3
CASSHAGGNTDTQYF
TGTGCCAGCAGCCATGCGGGGGGCAACACAGATACGCAGTATTTT
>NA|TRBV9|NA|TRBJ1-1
CASSAQRGTMNTEAFF
TGTGCCAGCAGCGCCCAAAGAGGGACAATGAACACTGAAGCTTTCTTT
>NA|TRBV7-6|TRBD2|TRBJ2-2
CASRGRDGTGELFF
TGTGCCAGCAGGGGGAGGGATGGGACCGGGGAGCTGTTTTTT
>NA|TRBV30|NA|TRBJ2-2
CAWSHMRARFSTGELFF
TGTGCCTGGAGCCACATGAGGGCACGATTTAGCACCGGGGAGCTGTTTTTT
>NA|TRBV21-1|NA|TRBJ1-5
CASSKPPGSNQPQHF
TGTGCCAGCAGCAAACCCCCAGGGTCGAATCAGCCCCAGCATTTT
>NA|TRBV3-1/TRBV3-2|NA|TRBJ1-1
CASSQDWGGSEAFF
TGTGCCAGCAGCCAAGATTGGGGCGGAAGTGAAGCTTTCTTT
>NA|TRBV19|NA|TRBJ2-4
CASSRTELLAKNIQYF
TGTGCCAGTAGCAGGACAGAGCTACTAGCCAAAAACATTCAGTACTTC
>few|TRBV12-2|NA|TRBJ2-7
CASRNQEPTGQGKYEQYF
TGTGCAAGTCGCAACCAAGAACCCACGGGACAGGGGAAATACGAGCAGTACTTC
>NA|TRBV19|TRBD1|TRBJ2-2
CASSPSQGTGGKAGELFF
TGTGCCAGTAGCCCGTCCCAAGGGACAGGGGGCAAGGCCGGGGAGCTGTTTTTT
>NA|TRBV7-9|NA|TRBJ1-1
CASSLANSGAFF
TGTGCCAGCAGCTTAGCGAACTCTGGAGCTTTCTTT
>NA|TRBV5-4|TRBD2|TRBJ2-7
CASSLMGLPSSYEQYF
TGTGCCAGCAGCTTGATGGGACTACCAAGCTCCTACGAGCAGTACTTC
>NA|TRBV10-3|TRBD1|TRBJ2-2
CAISDLLGQPNTGELFF
TGTGCCATCAGTGATCTTCTGGGACAGCCAAACACCGGGGAGCTGTTTTTT
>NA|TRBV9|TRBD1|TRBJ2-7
CASSVDREVGEQYF
TGTGCCAGCAGCGTGGACAGGGAGGTGGGCGAGCAGTACTTC
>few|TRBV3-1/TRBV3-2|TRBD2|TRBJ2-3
CASSQLADTDTQYF
TGTGCCAGCAGCCAACTAGCGGACACAGATACGCAGTATTTT
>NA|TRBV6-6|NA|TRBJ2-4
CASSYSLWTSLAAQYF
TGTGCCAGCAGTTACTCGCTTTGGACGTCCCTAGCTGCTCAGTACTTC
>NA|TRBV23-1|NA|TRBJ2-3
CASSQYLDRSTDTQYF
TGCGCCAGCAGTCAATACCTGGACAGATCCACAGATACGCAGTATTTT
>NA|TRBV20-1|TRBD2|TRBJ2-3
CSASSGGGDTQYF
TGCAGTGCTAGTAGCGGGGGGGGAGATACGCAGTATTTT
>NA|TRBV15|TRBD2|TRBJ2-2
CATSLRGGLYTGELFF
TGTGCCACCAGCCTTCGGGGGGGCCTATACACCGGGGAGCTGTTTTTT
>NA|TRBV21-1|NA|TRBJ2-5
CASSPNPQGRWQETQYF
TGTGCCAGCAGCCCGAATCCACAGGGGAGGTGGCAAGAGACCCAGTACTTC
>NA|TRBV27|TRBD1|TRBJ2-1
CAGAVSDRGHHNEQFF
TGTGCCGGCGCCGTCTCAGACAGGGGGCATCACAATGAGCAGTTCTTC
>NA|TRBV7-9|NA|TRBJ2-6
CASSDSSGANVLTF
TGTGCCAGCAGCGACAGCTCTGGGGCCAACGTCCTGACTTTC
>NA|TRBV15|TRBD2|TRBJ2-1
CATKVGTSNNEQFF
TGTGCCACCAAGGTGGGGACTAGCAACAATGAGCAGTTCTTC
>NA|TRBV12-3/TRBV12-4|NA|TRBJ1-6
CASRQGARSPLHF
TGTGCCAGCAGGCAAGGGGCGCGCTCACCCCTCCACTTT
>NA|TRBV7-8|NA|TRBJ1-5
CASSLEPGGQPQHF
TGTGCCAGCAGCTTAGAACCGGGTGGGCAGCCCCAGCATTTT
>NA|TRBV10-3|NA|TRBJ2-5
CAISDPNRQTRETQYF
TGTGCCATCAGTGATCCGAATCGACAGACACGGGAGACCCAGTACTTC
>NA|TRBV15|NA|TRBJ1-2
CATRIEAAGDYGYTF
TGTGCCACTCGGATAGAGGCCGCGGGGGACTATGGCTACACCTTC
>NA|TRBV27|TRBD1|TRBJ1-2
CASSFLDRGRVYGYTF
TGTGCCAGCAGTTTTCTGGACAGGGGGCGCGTCTATGGCTACACCTTC
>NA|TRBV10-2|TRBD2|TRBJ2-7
CASGSGTSAYEQYF
TGCGCCAGCGGATCCGGGACTAGCGCCTACGAGCAGTACTTC
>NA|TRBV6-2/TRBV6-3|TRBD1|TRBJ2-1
CASSLPRTGPPLYNEQFF
TGTGCCAGCAGCCTTCCGAGGACAGGGCCTCCGCTCTACAATGAGCAGTTCTTC
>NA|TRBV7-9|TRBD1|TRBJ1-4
CASSPPGGSGQGHEKLFF
TGTGCCAGCAGCCCCCCGGGAGGTTCGGGACAGGGACATGAAAAACTGTTTTTT
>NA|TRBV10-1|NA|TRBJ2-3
CASSSQVEDTQYF
TGCGCCAGCAGTTCCCAGGTCGAAGATACGCAGTATTTT
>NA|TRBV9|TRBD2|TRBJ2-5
CASSVDPRGGETQYF
TGTGCCAGCAGCGTAGACCCCCGGGGGGGAGAGACCCAGTACTTC
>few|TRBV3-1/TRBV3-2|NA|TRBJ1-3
CASSHTVSLSGNTIYF
TGTGCCAGCAGCCATACAGTTAGTCTCTCTGGAAACACCATATATTTT
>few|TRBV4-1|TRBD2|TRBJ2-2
CASSQSSGGTTGELFF
TGCGCCAGCAGCCAATCGAGCGGGGGGACGACCGGGGAGCTGTTTTTT
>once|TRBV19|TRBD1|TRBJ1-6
CASSTGQRRTSPLHF
TGTGCCAGTAGTACGGGACAGAGAAGGACTTCACCCCTCCACTTT
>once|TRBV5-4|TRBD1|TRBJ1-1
CASSLDRGDTEAFF
TGTGCCAGCAGCTTGGACAGGGGGGACACTGAAGCTTTCTTT
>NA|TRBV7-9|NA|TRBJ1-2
CASSPPLFYGYTF
TGTGCCAGCAGCCCCCCCCTATTCTATGGCTACACCTTC